This T cell receptor (beta chain) came from a study of blood T cell repertoires in COVID-19. The overall study: T cells, B-cell-depleted T cells, or PBMCs provided the cDNA or gDNA that served as material.

TCRdb's copy holds only in-frame clones and misses some; the assay was immunoSEQ multiplex PCR. The sample has roughly 270,000 clones, 85% seen once. Per germline, CDR1 SGHDT and CDR2 YYEEEE. V dropped 1 base and J dropped 0; count of bases not matched to a gene: 4. The CDR3 covers 16 residues. The chain is built from TRBV5-6 and TRBJ2-5, with TRBD1 identical over 9 bases. The sequence came from a woman aged 45-59 years who had recovered from COVID-19. Sequencing input: PBMCs or T cells enriched from blood (not recorded which). CDR3 bases: TGTGCCAGCAGCTTGCGGGGGACAGGGTACCAAGAGACCCAGTACTTC. Its translation is CASSLRGTGYQETQYF.